These T cell receptor beta chains were read from a single sample in a study of cytomegalovirus exposure and HLA in healthy donors. Clones were read by immunoSEQ multiplex PCR, and TCRdb kept only the in-frame ones, dropping some. This sample has tens of thousands of clones, with nearly 80% found just once. Sequencing was carried out using PBMCs. The receptors were sampled from a middle-aged woman in good health and CMV-seronegative. The CDR3 runs from the conserved cysteine through the conserved F or W. D genes are given only for firm matches. Not all rows give a size; the values are once, few, many and, for expanded clones, a class.

v_call	clone_size	j_call	d_call	cdr3_aa	cdr3_nt
TRBV28	NA	TRBJ2-5	TRBD2	CASSLVDGGGDQYF	TGTGCCAGCAGTTTAGTAGACGGCGGGGGTGACCAGTACTTC
TRBV5-1	NA	TRBJ2-7	TRBD2	CASSRGLAGEGYEQYF	TGCGCCAGCAGCCGGGGACTAGCGGGGGAAGGCTACGAGCAGTACTTC
TRBV6-4	once	TRBJ1-2	TRBD1	CASSATGTGGRDYGYTF	TGTGCCAGCAGCGCAACCGGGACAGGGGGCAGGGACTATGGCTACACCTTC
TRBV28	NA	TRBJ2-3	TRBD2	CASSAPGLGSTDTQYF	TGTGCCAGCAGTGCACCGGGACTAGGCAGCACAGATACGCAGTATTTT
TRBV2	NA	TRBJ1-1	NA	CASPKGVWNTEAFF	TGTGCCAGCCCCAAGGGAGTTTGGAACACTGAAGCTTTCTTT
TRBV5-1	NA	TRBJ2-1	TRBD1	CASTRGHIDEQFF	TGCGCCAGCACGAGGGGGCATATCGATGAGCAGTTCTTC
TRBV30	NA	TRBJ1-1	NA	CAWSVIGVNTEAFF	TGTGCCTGGAGTGTAATAGGGGTGAACACTGAAGCTTTCTTT
TRBV11-2	NA	TRBJ2-1	NA	CASSLQGNEQFF	TGTGCCAGCAGCTTACAGGGCAATGAGCAGTTCTTC
TRBV4-2	NA	TRBJ2-1	TRBD2	CASSYLAGVGYEQFF	TGTGCCAGCAGCTACCTAGCGGGAGTTGGGTATGAGCAGTTCTTC
TRBV4-2	NA	TRBJ1-2	TRBD1	CASSPTRTGGLYGYTF	TGTGCCAGCAGCCCCACCCGGACAGGAGGCCTCTATGGCTACACCTTC
TRBV6-1	few	TRBJ2-7	NA	CASSESGYEQYF	TGTGCCAGCAGTGAATCGGGTTACGAGCAGTACTTC
TRBV11-2	NA	TRBJ2-4	NA	CASSLYGGAGIQYF	TGTGCCAGCAGCTTATATGGTGGGGCAGGCATTCAGTACTTC
TRBV9	NA	TRBJ1-2	NA	CASSVGQSPNYGYTF	TGTGCCAGCAGCGTAGGACAGTCGCCTAACTATGGCTACACCTTC
TRBV4-3	NA	TRBJ1-2	NA	CASSPGQYNEYGYTF	TGCGCCAGCAGCCCCGGACAGTACAACGAGTATGGCTACACCTTC
TRBV10-3	NA	TRBJ1-3	TRBD1	CAISGPSGTGASGNTIYF	TGTGCCATCAGTGGACCGTCGGGGACAGGGGCCTCTGGAAACACCATATATTTT